Each of the 9 T cell receptor beta chains below was sequenced from the same sample in a study of T cells in Graves' hyperthyroidism and ophthalmopathy. The CDR3 regions of TCR beta were amplified from RNA transcripts. The HTBI primer set served for first-round RT-PCR of the TCR CDR3. TCRdb analysed the multiplex PCR reads with MiXCR anew, one entry per CDR3 protein. The sample shows under 550,000 distinct CDR3 sequences, 15% to 20% of them seen only once. Material for sequencing was blood. The receptor set was obtained from a man aged 35 to 55 with Graves' ophthalmopathy.

This clonotype was recorded many times. The genes are TRBV28 and TRBJ2-5; TRBD2 aligns across 12 bases. Unmatched junction bases numbered 10, after V lost 5 bases and J lost 6 bases. This CDR3 has 16 amino acids. CDR1 is MDHEN and CDR2 is SYDVKM in the germline V gene. The CDR3 DNA reads as TGTGCCAGCAGTCCGACTAGCGGGAGCGTCTTGAAGACCCAGTACTTC. Translation: CASSPTSGSVLKTQYF.

This clonotype occurred a few times. The chain links TRBV29-1 to TRBJ2-1, with D possibly TRBD1 on 6 matching bases. From germline, CDR1 is SQVTM and CDR2 ANQGSEA. This CDR3 spans 14 amino acids. V lost 4 bases and J 0 bases, leaving 10 bases between the germline ends. The CDR3 DNA reads TGCAGCGTTGGGACAGCAAGCTCCTACAATGAGCAGTTCTTC. The encoded protein is CSVGTASSYNEQFF.

This clonotype showed up many times. J is TRBJ2-4 and V is TRBV11-2, with TRBD2 as a possible D gene (5 bases). Germline assignment: CDR1 SGHAT and CDR2 FQNNGV. The germline V and J ends were trimmed by 5 bases and 0 bases, with 11 bases remaining between them. The CDR3 runs to 15 residues. The CDR3 DNA reads TGTGCCAGCAGCGAAGCGGCCCTAGCCAAAAACATTCAGTACTTC. Encoded protein: CASSEAALAKNIQYF.

CDR3 sequence (DNA): TGCGCCAGCAGCTTGGAGGACAGCCTCCCAGATACGCAGTATTTT. Residues: CASSLEDSLPDTQYF. The V and J genes are TRBV5-1 and TRBJ2-3, with D possibly matching TRBD1 (6 bases). CDR1 SGHRS and CDR2 YFSETQ come from the germline V gene. V lost 0 bases and J lost 4, with 12 bases in between. The CDR3 has 15 amino acids.

This clonotype was found a few times. This rearrangement joins TRBV27 to TRBJ1-1; 7 bases match TRBD1. Germline lookup yields CDR1 MNHEY and CDR2 SMNVEV (reference sequence). V trimming: 5 bases; J trimming: 8 bases; junction bases outside the gene matches: 5. The CDR3 loop spans 12 amino acids. In DNA form, the CDR3 reads TGTGCCAGCAGTACCTTGACAGGGGAAGCTTTCTTT. Protein product: CASSTLTGEAFF.

This clonotype was counted between two and nine times. J is TRBJ1-2 and V is TRBV6-1, with 9 bases fitting TRBD1. The CDR3 covers 18 residues. CDR1 and CDR2 (germline): MNHNS, SASEGT. J gave up 0 bases and V 3 bases, and 11 bases lay outside the gene matches. This CDR3 reads CASSDLTGGEYTNYGYTF. CDR3 coding DNA: TGTGCCAGCAGTGACCTTACAGGGGGCGAGTACACTAACTATGGCTACACCTTC.

The rearrangement uses TRBV6-2 or TRBV6-3 and TRBJ1-5; D is possibly TRBD1 (6 bases). Germline loops: CDR1 MNHEY, CDR2 SVGEGT. V gave up 2 bases and J gave up 6 bases, with 11 bases separating them. The CDR3 has 14 residues. Here the CDR3 reads CASSYRTDGQPQHF. DNA of the CDR3: TGTGCCAGCAGTTACCGGACAGATGGTCAGCCCCAGCATTTT.

The V and J genes are TRBV19 and TRBJ1-2, with D uncertain. V was pared by 6 bases and J by 7 bases, with 12 bases between. Germline V CDR1 and CDR2: LNHDA, SQIVND (reference sequence). CDR3 size: 12 residues. CDR3 region: CASSPHPGGYTF. The CDR3 nucleotides are TGTGCCAGTAGCCCCCACCCGGGTGGCTACACCTTC.

Turning to this clonotype: Its ends do not fully match the called genes, so a read error is possible. The chain combines TRBV2 with TRBJ1-2, with D possibly being TRBD1 (6 bases). Germline V gives CDR1 SNHLY, CDR2 FYNNEI. The CDR3 is 14 residues long. In nucleotides, the CDR3 is TGTGCCAGCAGCATGTTACAGGGTAACTATGGCCACACCTTC. This gives the protein CASSMLQGNYGHTF.